This T cell receptor (beta chain) was retrieved from a study of blood T cells in healthy people across ages. Concerning this clonotype: Its antigen remains unknown.

Study results and caveats: Among long-lived donors, naive CD4+ cells were more numerous and diversity higher than in aged donors.

It was with a sample-barcoded 5' primer and a J-beta primer mix that a second PCR of roughly 7 to 12 cycles was run. TCRdb redid the calling of the 5' RACE reads with MiXCR, one entry per CDR3 protein. The data contain fewer than 900,000 distinct CDR3 sequences, 43% of them singletons. Sequencing input: blood. This TCR was recovered from a woman in her sixties or seventies in good health.

CDR3 amino acids: CASSLVPLVFREPRQETQYF. CDR3 bases: TGTGCCAGCAGCTTAGTCCCCTTAGTCTTCCGGGAGCCCCGACAAGAGACCCAGTACTTC. This rearrangement joins TRBV7-2 to TRBJ2-5; a weak D match, TRBD2 (6 bases). Germline loops: CDR1 SGHTA, CDR2 FQGNSA. V lost 1 base to trimming and J lost 2 bases, with 26 bases between them. The length of the CDR3 is 20 residues.